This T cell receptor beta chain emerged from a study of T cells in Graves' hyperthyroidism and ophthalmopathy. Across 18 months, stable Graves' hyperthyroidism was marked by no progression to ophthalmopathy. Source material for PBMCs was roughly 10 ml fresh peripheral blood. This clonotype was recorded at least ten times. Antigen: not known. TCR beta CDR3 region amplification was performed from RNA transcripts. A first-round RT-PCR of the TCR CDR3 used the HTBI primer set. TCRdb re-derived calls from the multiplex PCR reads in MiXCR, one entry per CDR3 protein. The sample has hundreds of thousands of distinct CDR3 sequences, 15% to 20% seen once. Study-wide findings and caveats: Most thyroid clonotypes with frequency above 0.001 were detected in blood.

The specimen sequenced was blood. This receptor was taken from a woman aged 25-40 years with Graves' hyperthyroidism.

The CDR3 bases are TGTGCCAGCAGTTTCCCGGGGAACAGGGGATACGAGCAGTACTTC. Translation gives CASSFPGNRGYEQYF. The genes are TRBV28 and TRBJ2-7; TRBD1 aligns across 7 bases. Germline CDR1 MDHEN, CDR2 SYDVKM. The CDR3 contains 15 residues. Trimming at V came to 3 bases and at J to 4 bases, leaving 9 bases not matched to a gene.